The 19 T cell receptor beta chains in this list originate from one sample, sequenced in a study of T cells in tumors after PD-1 blockade. Measured with immunoSEQ multiplex PCR; TCRdb has only the in-frame clones, and not every one. Of about 33,000 clones listed, about three quarters were seen once; the top ten hold under 40%. This specimen was PBMCs, taken before anti-PD-1 treatment. All receptors derive from a human donor with basal cell carcinoma.

The rearrangement uses TRBV7-9 and TRBJ2-1, with D possibly matching TRBD1 (5 bases). The CDR3 is 14 residues long. V lost 4 bases, J lost 3 bases, and 10 bases lay in between. CDR1 and CDR2 from the germline V gene are SEHNR and FQNEAQ (reference sequence). CDR3 DNA: TGTGCCAGCAGCTCCCGACAGCGCTACAATGAGCAGTTCTTC. Translated, it gives CASSSRQRYNEQFF.

The rearrangement uses TRBV9 and TRBJ2-5; 9 bases map to TRBD1. TRBJ2-7 explains the end of the DNA better; the J call may be wrong. The CDR3 extends over 15 amino acids. The germline CDR1 and CDR2 sequences are SGDLS and YYNGEE. The CDR3 bases are TGTGCCAGCACCGTGGGACAGGGACAATTCTACGAGCAGTACTTC. This sequence encodes CASTVGQGQFYEQYF.

The table lists this clone with a few counts. The chain employs TRBV15 and TRBJ1-5, with a possible D match to TRBD1 (6 bases). The CDR3 runs 16 residues. Trimming removed 3 bases from V and 5 bases from J, with 17 bases in between. Germline V gene data show CDR1 as LNHNV and CDR2 as YYDKDF (reference sequence). The CDR3 nucleotides are TGTGCCACCAGCAGGGTTATCGACAGGACAGATCAGCCCCAGCATTTT. This translates into CATSRVIDRTDQPQHF.

The sample holds a few counts of this clone. The gene calls are TRBV5-1 and TRBJ2-1; 11 nucleotides agree with TRBD1. The V gene end was trimmed by 7 bases and the J gene end by 9 bases; junction bases not matched to a gene: 6. CDR1 is SGHRS and CDR2 is YFSETQ in the germline V gene. The CDR3 is 13 amino acids. CDR3 bases: TGCGCCAGCGGTGGGGACAGGGGGATTGAGCAGTTCTTC. It translates to CASGGDRGIEQFF.

Only a few counts were recorded for this clone. The CDR3 DNA follows: TGTGCCACCAGTGCCGGGGGCGTAGGATCGGATGAGCAGTTCTTC. It encodes CATSAGGVGSDEQFF. The J gene is TRBJ2-1, the V gene TRBV24-1; D is possibly TRBD1 or TRBD2 (6 bases each). CDR3 size: 15 residues. Germline CDR1 is KGHDR and CDR2 is SFDVKD. Trimming took off 5 bases at V and 8 bases at J, with 18 bases between the two ends.

The rearrangement joins TRBV4-2 to TRBJ2-1; the D is unclear. There are 15 residues in the CDR3. The germline gives CDR1 LGHNA, CDR2 YNFKEQ. Trimming removed 2 bases at V and 2 bases at J, with 10 bases between. In nucleotides, the CDR3 is TGTGCCAGCAGCCAACCGATACCTACCTACAATGAGCAGTTCTTC. It yields the protein CASSQPIPTYNEQFF.

This clone has only one observation. This chain uses TRBV19 with TRBJ1-6; the D is unclear. Between the trimmed V and J ends, which lost 1 base and 5 bases, there was a span of 9 bases. Germline CDR1 LNHDA, CDR2 SQIVND (reference sequence). There are 15 residues in the CDR3. The CDR3 nucleotides are TGTGCCAGTAGTATAGCTGGGTGGAATAATTCACCCCTCCACTTT. Translated: CASSIAGWNNSPLHF.

This chain uses TRBV28 with TRBJ1-2; D is uncertain. V was trimmed by 6 bases and J by 1 base, leaving 18 bases between them. CDR1 is MDHEN and CDR2 is SYDVKM in the germline V gene. The CDR3 runs to 16 residues. The CDR3 DNA sequence: TGTGCCAGCAGCGCAGGTTGGCAGGCCCTTAACTATGGCTACACCTTC. Its protein is CASSAGWQALNYGYTF.

This clone has at least ten counts. The chain combines TRBV7-9 with TRBJ1-5; D perhaps matches TRBD1 (5 bases). The CDR3 has 18 residues. Germline CDR1 SEHNR, CDR2 FQNEAQ (reference sequence). V lost 1 base and J lost 1, with 17 bases in between. In DNA, the CDR3 is TGTGCCAGCAGCTTAGTCACGTCGGGGGTGTTGAGCAATCAGCCCCAGCATTTT. This gives the protein CASSLVTSGVLSNQPQHF. The entire variable domain, with the rest obtained from reference TRBV7-9 and TRBJ1-5, is as follows: DTGVSQNPRHKITKRGQNVTFRCDPISEHNRLYWYRQTLGQGPEFLTYFQNEAQLEKSRLLSDRFSAERPKGSFSTLEIQRTEQGDSAMYLCASSLVTSGVLSNQPQHFGDGTRLSIL.

The chain recombines TRBV11-3 with TRBJ1-1, with D maybe TRBD1 (6 bases). V was clipped by 5 bases and J by 2 bases, with 12 bases between them. The CDR3 covers 14 residues. Germline CDR1 reads SGHNT; CDR2 reads YENEEA. Written as DNA, the CDR3 is TGTGCCAGCAGCGCCGGCAGGGGTAACACTGAAGCTTTCTTT. It translates to CASSAGRGNTEAFF.

This clone occurred many times. V is TRBV28 and J is TRBJ1-4; D is possibly TRBD1 (5 bases). The V gene's germline CDR1 is MDHEN and CDR2 SYDVKM. The V and J ends lost 6 bases and 2 bases respectively, with 10 bases between them. The CDR3 consists of 14 residues. CDR3 sequence: CASSYRDTNEKLFF. For the CDR3, the DNA is TGTGCCAGCAGCTACCGGGACACTAATGAAAAACTGTTTTTT.

This chain uses TRBV6-6 with TRBJ2-1; possibly TRBD1 or TRBD2 for D (6 bases each). Between the trimmed V and J ends, which lost 0 bases and 6 bases, there was a span of 12 bases. This CDR3 region has 15 residues. Germline V CDR1 and CDR2: MNHNY, SVGAGI (reference sequence). The CDR3 bases are TGTGCCAGCAGTTACTCGAGGGGGGCCGGCAATGAGCAGTTCTTC. Its protein is CASSYSRGAGNEQFF.

The V call is TRBV19, the J call TRBJ2-1, with 9 bases that match TRBD1. J was trimmed by 2 bases and V by 5 bases; bases with no gene match: 4. Germline assignment: CDR1 LNHDA and CDR2 SQIVND (reference sequence). The CDR3 is 15 residues long. CDR3 in DNA: TGTGCCAGTAGTGGGACAGGGAGAACCTACAATGAGCAGTTCTTC. Protein sequence: CASSGTGRTYNEQFF.

This sequence joins TRBV24-1 and TRBJ1-5; unclear D gene. CDR1 is KGHDR and CDR2 is SFDVKD in the germline V gene. The CDR3 runs to 17 residues. With 4 bases removed from V and 1 base from J, the gap between germline ends came to 16 bases. The CDR3 region has the DNA TGTGCCACCAGTGACCCCAGAGGGTACGGAAGCAATCAGCCCCAGCATTTT. Translation gives CATSDPRGYGSNQPQHF.

The chain recombines TRBV6-4 with TRBJ2-1, with TRBD2 matching 15 bases. V was clipped by 6 bases and J by 10 bases; unmatched bases: 7. The CDR3 consists of 15 residues. The germline V gene has CDR1 MRHNA and CDR2 SNTAGT. The CDR3, as DNA: TGTGCCAGCAGCCCCGGACTAGCGGGGGGGCAAGAGCAGTTCTTC. Translating it yields CASSPGLAGGQEQFF.

The chain recombines TRBV18 with TRBJ1-5, with 9 positions matching TRBD1. The CDR3 contains 15 residues. Looked up from germline, CDR1 is KGHSH and CDR2 is LQKENI. V was pared by 2 bases and J by 7 bases, with 6 bases of the junction left unmatched. In nucleotides, the CDR3 is TGTGCCAGCTCACCAATAGGACAGGGGACGCAGCCCCAGCATTTT. Protein product: CASSPIGQGTQPQHF.

CDR3 loop: CASRGGGNTIYF. As DNA, the CDR3 is TGCGCCAGCAGGGGAGGAGGAAACACCATATATTTT. The V call is TRBV5-1, the J call TRBJ1-3; D unresolved. Germline V gene lookup returns CDR1 SGHRS and CDR2 YFSETQ. Trimming took off 5 bases at V and 4 bases at J, with 7 bases between the two ends. The CDR3 is 12 amino acids. Filled out from reference TRBV5-1 and TRBJ1-3, the complete variable domain reads KAGVTQTPRYLIKTRGQQVTLSCSPISGHRSVSWYQQTPGQGLQFLFEYFSETQRNKGNFPGRFSGRQFSNSRSEMNVSTLELGDSALYLCASRGGGNTIYFGEGSWLTVV.

V gene TRBV9 combines with J gene TRBJ1-4, with D possibly TRBD1 on 6 matching bases. The CDR3 runs to 14 residues. Trimming cost V 0 bases and J 7 bases, with 10 bases left between them. CDR1 and CDR2 (germline): SGDLS, YYNGEE. The chain's CDR3 is CASSVAGAGEKLFF. In nucleotides, the CDR3 is TGTGCCAGCAGCGTAGCAGGGGCGGGTGAAAAACTGTTTTTT.

This chain connects TRBV28 to TRBJ1-5; 7 nucleotides align to TRBD1. The trim removed 6 bases at V and 2 bases at J, leaving 10 bases unmatched. The CDR3 has 16 amino acids. Germline lookup yields CDR1 MDHEN and CDR2 SYDVKM. The CDR3 DNA sequence: TGTGCCAGCAGACCCAGGACCGGACAGGGCAATCAGCCCCAGCATTTT. As protein: CASRPRTGQGNQPQHF.